This T cell receptor beta chain was found in a study of control samples from healthy donors and cancer patients. Profiling relied on immunoSEQ multiplex PCR, and the TCRdb table lists in-frame clones only, not all of them. Among some 120,000 clones listed, 93% were seen once. The CDR3 has 15 residues. V lost 2 bases, J lost 4 bases, and 15 bases lay in between. The V gene's germline CDR1 is SGHRS and CDR2 YFSETQ. The V call is TRBV5-1, the J call TRBJ2-5, with D tentatively TRBD2 (5 bases). The clonotype comes from a man aged 45 to 65 with head and neck cancer. Sequenced material: PBMCs. The CDR3 sequence is CASSFLATQGETQYF. The CDR3 nucleotides read TGCGCCAGCAGCTTCCTAGCTACCCAAGGAGAGACCCAGTACTTC.